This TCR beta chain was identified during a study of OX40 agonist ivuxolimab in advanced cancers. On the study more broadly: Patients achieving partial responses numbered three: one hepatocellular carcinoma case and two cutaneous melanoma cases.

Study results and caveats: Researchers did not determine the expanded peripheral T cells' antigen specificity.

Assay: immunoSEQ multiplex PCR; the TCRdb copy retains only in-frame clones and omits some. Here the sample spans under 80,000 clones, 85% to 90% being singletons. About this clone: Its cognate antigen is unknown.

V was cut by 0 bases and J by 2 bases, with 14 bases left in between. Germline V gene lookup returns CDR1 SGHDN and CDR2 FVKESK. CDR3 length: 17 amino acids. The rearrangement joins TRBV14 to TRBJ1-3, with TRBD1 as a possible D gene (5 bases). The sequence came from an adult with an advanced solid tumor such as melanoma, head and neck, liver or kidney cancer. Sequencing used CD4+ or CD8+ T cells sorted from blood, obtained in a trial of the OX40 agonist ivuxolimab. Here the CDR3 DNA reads TGTGCCAGCAGCCAAGATCGGGGACCGCGGACTGGAAACACCATATATTTT. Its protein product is CASSQDRGPRTGNTIYF.